This TCR beta chain was sequenced in a study of OX40 agonist ivuxolimab in advanced cancers. Study-level information: Earlier anti-PD-1, anti-PD-L1 or anti-CTLA-4 therapy was permitted; roughly 40% had received some. Regarding the study as a whole: Normalized T-cell clonal expansion was also low in a subset of nonresponders.

Points on this clone: What it binds is unknown.

Sequencing used immunoSEQ multiplex PCR; TCRdb keeps in-frame clones, though not all of them. Of over 80,000 clones in the sample, about 86% are singletons; the top ten hold around 5.5%. From germline, CDR1 is SGHRS and CDR2 YFSETQ. This CDR3 has 15 amino acids. J was trimmed by 6 bases and V by 1 base; bases with no gene match: 6. The chain has TRBV5-1 and TRBJ2-5; 10 bases map to TRBD1. The starting material was CD4+ or CD8+ T cells sorted from blood, obtained in a trial of the OX40 agonist ivuxolimab. The receptor was isolated from an adult with an advanced solid tumor such as melanoma, head and neck, liver or kidney cancer. CDR3 region: CASSLLGQGQQTQYF. The CDR3 DNA follows: TGCGCCAGCAGCTTGTTGGGACAGGGGCAGCAGACCCAGTACTTC.